The entry below describes one TCR beta chain. Sequencing was performed with immunoSEQ multiplex PCR; in TCRdb, only in-frame clones are kept and a portion is missing. There are approximately 100,000 clones in the sample; around 86% occur only once, and over 1.1% lies in the top ten. The data belong to a study of graft-versus-host responses after intestinal transplantation. Study background: Recipients were given multivisceral, liver-intestinal, or isolated intestinal transplants.

This CDR3 has 17 residues. V shed 0 bases, J shed 6 bases, and the junction held 5 bases outside the gene matches. CDR1 is SGHRS, CDR2 YFSETQ, per germline. V is TRBV5-1 and J is TRBJ2-3; 15 bases are shared with TRBD2. This sequence originates from a human patient who received an intestinal transplant, so some T cells may come from the graft donor. The specimen was PBMCs, collected 255 days after intestinal transplant. CDR3 region: CASSLGTSGGAIDTQYF. The CDR3 DNA follows: TGCGCCAGCAGCTTGGGGACTAGCGGGGGGGCCATTGATACGCAGTATTTT.